Sequencing of this T cell receptor (beta chain) was carried out in a study of lymphopenia after photon versus proton radiotherapy. Study results and limitations: After the lymphocyte nadir, photon-treated repertoires showed oligoclonal expansion, especially of CD8+ Temra cells.

In the case of this clone: Its antigen is not known.

The assay was immunoSEQ multiplex PCR, and TCRdb's table has in-frame clones only and misses some. The sample shows under 30,000 clones, approximately 90% of them seen only once. The CDR3 is 14 amino acids. Between the trimmed V and J ends, which lost 0 bases and 12 bases, there was a span of 14 bases. Here the sequenced sample was peripheral blood, taken from a patient treated with photon-based radiotherapy. The receptor was derived from a man in his fifties with gastric cancer. This chain uses TRBV23-1 with TRBJ1-4, with a possible D match to TRBD1 (5 bases). TRBV23-1 is an ORF; its function is uncertain. The CDR3 spells CASSQSASPGELFF. Here the CDR3 DNA reads TGCGCCAGCAGTCAATCGGCCAGTCCGGGGGAACTGTTTTTT.